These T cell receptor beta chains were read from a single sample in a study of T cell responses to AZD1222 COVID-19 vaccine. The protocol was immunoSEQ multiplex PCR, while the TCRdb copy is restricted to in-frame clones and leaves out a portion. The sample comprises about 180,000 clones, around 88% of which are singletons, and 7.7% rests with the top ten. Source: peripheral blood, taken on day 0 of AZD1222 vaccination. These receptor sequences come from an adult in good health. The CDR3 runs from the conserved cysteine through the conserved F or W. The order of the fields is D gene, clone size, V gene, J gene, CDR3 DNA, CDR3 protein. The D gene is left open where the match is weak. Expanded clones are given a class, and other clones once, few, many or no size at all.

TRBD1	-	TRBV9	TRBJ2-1	TGTGCCAGCACGCGACAGGGGACCTACAATGAGCAGTTCTTC	CASTRQGTYNEQFF
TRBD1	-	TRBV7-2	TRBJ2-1	TGTGCCAGCAGCTCAGACAGGGGAACCTACAATGAGCAGTTCTTC	CASSSDRGTYNEQFF
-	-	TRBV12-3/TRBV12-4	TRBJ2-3	TGTGCCAGCGCCTGGACGAACACAGATACGCAGTATTTT	CASAWTNTDTQYF
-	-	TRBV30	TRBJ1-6	TGTGCCTGGAGTGAATATGTAGGCCGAGAAGGAGACGGATTCAATTCACCCCTCCACTTT	CAWSEYVGREGDGFNSPLHF
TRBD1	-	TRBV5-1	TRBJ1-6	TGCGCCAGCAGCTTGACAGGGGTTTCACCCCTCCACTTT	CASSLTGVSPLHF
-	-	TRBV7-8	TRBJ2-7	TGTGCCAGCAGCTTTGGGTTGGACCTAGGGGAGCAGTACTTC	CASSFGLDLGEQYF
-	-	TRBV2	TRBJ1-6	TGTGCCAGCAGTGTACTTGAGAGGGGTTCACCCCTCCACTTT	CASSVLERGSPLHF
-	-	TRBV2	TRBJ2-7	TGTGCCAGCAGGGTGGGGACGGTGGGCTCCTACGAGCAGTACTTC	CASRVGTVGSYEQYF
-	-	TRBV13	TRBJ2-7	TGTGCCAGCAGCGACGGGACTCGCTACGAGCAGTACTTC	CASSDGTRYEQYF
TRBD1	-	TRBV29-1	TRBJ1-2	TGCAGCGTCCCCCGGGACAGGGGGCGAGATGGCTACACCTTC	CSVPRDRGRDGYTF
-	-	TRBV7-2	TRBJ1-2	TGTGCCAGCAGCTTTCTGGGCGTGTTCGGGCAGGGAGGCTACACCTTC	CASSFLGVFGQGGYTF
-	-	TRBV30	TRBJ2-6	TGTGCCTGGAGTGTAGGTGTCTCTGGGGCCAACGTCCTGACTTTC	CAWSVGVSGANVLTF
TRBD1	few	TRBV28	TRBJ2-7	TGTGCCAGCAGCACCTACGGACAGGGGCAGGCCGAGCAGTACTTC	CASSTYGQGQAEQYF
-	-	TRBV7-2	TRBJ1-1	TGTGCCAGCAGCTTGGTGGGAGGGAACACTGAAGCTTTCTTT	CASSLVGGNTEAFF
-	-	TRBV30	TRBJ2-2	TGTGCCTGGAGTGCGGGGACTAACACCGGGGAGCTGTTTTTT	CAWSAGTNTGELFF
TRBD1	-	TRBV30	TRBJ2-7	TGTGCCTGGAGCTCCGGACAGGGGCTAGCCTACGAGCAGTACTTC	CAWSSGQGLAYEQYF
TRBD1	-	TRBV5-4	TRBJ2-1	TGTGCCAGCAGCCCGGGGACAGCTCCTTACAATGAGCAGTTCTTC	CASSPGTAPYNEQFF